The 18 T cell receptor beta chains below come from one sample, sequenced in a study of control samples from healthy donors and cancer patients. Produced via immunoSEQ multiplex PCR; TCRdb's table is partial and in-frame only. The data contain about 98,000 clones, 79% of them singletons. Sequencing input: blood. The receptors were gathered from a woman in her thirties in good health.

This clone appeared a few times. The chain recombines TRBV24-1 with TRBJ1-1; no clear D gene. Germline V lookup: CDR1 KGHDR, CDR2 SFDVKD. The CDR3 length is 11 residues. V lost 2 bases, J lost 11 bases, and 8 bases lay in between. The CDR3 DNA follows: TGTGCCACCAGTGATTCCAACATGGCTTTCTTT. This translates into CATSDSNMAFF.

This clone was seen repeatedly, ten times or more. The rearrangement uses TRBV5-1 and TRBJ2-2, with 7 nucleotides matching TRBD1. Per germline, CDR1 SGHRS and CDR2 YFSETQ. The CDR3 covers 14 residues. J lost 6 bases, V lost 5 bases, and 7 bases had no gene match. CDR3 amino acids: CASSQVQGPGELFF. The DNA for the CDR3 is TGCGCCAGCAGTCAAGTACAGGGGCCCGGGGAGCTGTTTTTT.

This chain connects TRBV18 to TRBJ1-2; D may be TRBD1 (6 bases). The V gene lost 0 bases and the J gene lost 3 bases, with 8 bases spanning the gap. The CDR3 consists of 14 residues. Germline values: CDR1 KGHSH, CDR2 LQKENI. The CDR3: CASSPPSGDYGYTF. The DNA for the CDR3 is TGTGCCAGCTCACCACCATCAGGGGACTATGGCTACACCTTC.

This clone was counted between two and nine times. The sample has other DNA sequences that encode this CDR3 too. The chain combines TRBV5-1 with TRBJ2-7; D uncertain. Germline loops: CDR1 SGHRS, CDR2 YFSETQ. V was clipped by 0 bases and J by 0 bases, with 7 bases between them. This CDR3 contains 14 residues. CDR3 DNA: TGCGCCAGCAGCTTGGAGGCAGGCTCCTACGAGCAGTACTTC. The encoded protein is CASSLEAGSYEQYF.

V usage is TRBV12-5 and J usage is TRBJ1-2, with 8 bases that match TRBD1. With V trimmed by 3 bases and J by 4 bases, 1 base remained unmatched. This CDR3 is built from 13 residues. The germline V gene encodes CDR1 LGHNT and CDR2 FRNRAP. CDR3 region: CASGFGTGYGYTF. DNA of the CDR3: TGTGCTAGTGGTTTTGGGACAGGCTATGGCTACACCTTC. The full variable domain, rest sourced from reference TRBV12-5 and TRBJ1-2, is DARVTQTPRHKVTEMGQEVTMRCQPILGHNTVFWYRQTMMQGLELLAYFRNRAPLDDSGMPKDRFSAEMPDATLATLKIQPSEPRDSAVYFCASGFGTGYGYTFGSGTRLTVV.

V is TRBV29-1 and J is TRBJ2-5, with TRBD1 matching over 8 bases. The CDR3 loop spans 12 amino acids. In germline, CDR1 is SQVTM, CDR2 ANQGSEA. Losses at the gene ends were 6 bases for V and 5 bases for J; bases not matched to a gene: 5. The CDR3, as DNA: TGCAGCGTCCCAGGGGGCCGGGAGACCCAGTACTTC. It specifies CSVPGGRETQYF.

The chain's CDR3 is CAINSNSGGGPTDTQYF. Here the CDR3 DNA reads TGTGCCATCAATAGCAATAGCGGGGGGGGTCCGACAGATACGCAGTATTTT. This chain uses TRBV10-3 with TRBJ2-3, with 11 bases that match TRBD2. Germline-derived CDR1 and CDR2 are ENHRY and SYGVKD. The CDR3 contains 17 residues. J lost 3 bases, V lost 7 bases, and 12 bases had no gene match.

The chain joins TRBV5-1 to TRBJ2-7; TRBD2 aligns across 10 bases. Germline V lookup: CDR1 SGHRS, CDR2 YFSETQ. V lost 0 bases, J lost 0 bases, and 3 bases stayed unmatched. The CDR3 contains 16 residues. The CDR3 nucleotides read TGCGCCAGCAGCTTGGGAGCTAGCGGGGGCTCCTACGAGCAGTACTTC. Its translation is CASSLGASGGSYEQYF.

J is TRBJ1-1 and V is TRBV18; 7 nucleotides line up with TRBD1. The CDR3 contains 13 residues. CDR1 is KGHSH, CDR2 LQKENI, per germline. The V gene end was trimmed by 2 bases and the J gene end by 13 bases; junction bases not matched to a gene: 10. The CDR3 loop reads CASSPDNRGRLFF. The CDR3 region has the DNA TGTGCCAGCTCACCAGACAACAGGGGCCGGCTTTTCTTT. Full variable domain (rest looked up from reference TRBV18 and TRBJ1-1): NAGVMQNPRHLVRRRGQEARLRCSPMKGHSHVYWYRQLPEEGLKFMVYLQKENIIDESGMPKERFSAEFPKEGPSILRIQQVVRGDSAAYFCASSPDNRGRLFFGQGTRLTVV.

This sequence joins TRBV5-1 and TRBJ1-2; D may be TRBD1 (5 bases). Germline V lookup: CDR1 SGHRS, CDR2 YFSETQ. The CDR3 is 14 residues long. With 4 bases removed from V and 7 bases from J, the gap between germline ends came to 17 bases. This CDR3 reads CASSLAVGQGGYTF. CDR3 DNA sequence: TGCGCCAGCAGCCTGGCGGTGGGGCAGGGTGGCTACACCTTC.

This clone was seen more than once but under ten times. The chain combines TRBV6-2 or TRBV6-3 with TRBJ2-1; D is unresolved. CDR1 MNHEY and CDR2 SVGEGT come from the germline V gene. This CDR3 has 18 amino acids. V lost 0 bases and J lost 7, with 22 bases in between. DNA of the CDR3: TGTGCCAGCAGTTACTCCCGCGCTGGGGTCGCTGGGCCTAATGAGCAGTTCTTC. It codes for CASSYSRAGVAGPNEQFF.

V and J are TRBV7-2 and TRBJ2-7, with D perhaps given as TRBD1 or TRBD2 (5 bases each). The CDR3 spans 15 residues. Trimming pared 1 base from V and 1 base from J, leaving 11 bases between. Germline lookup yields CDR1 SGHTA and CDR2 FQGNSA. The DNA for the CDR3 is TGTGCCAGCAGCTTAGTACCGGGGCCTTCCTACGAGCAGTACTTC. Translation: CASSLVPGPSYEQYF.

V is TRBV6-2 or TRBV6-3 and J is TRBJ2-3, with D tentatively TRBD1 or TRBD2 (5 bases each). The CDR3 consists of 14 residues. Trimming pared 4 bases from V and 1 base from J, leaving 9 bases between. From germline, CDR1 is MNHEY and CDR2 SVGEGT. The CDR3 coding sequence is TGTGCCAGCAGTTTTCCGGGGCGCACAGATACGCAGTATTTT. It yields the protein CASSFPGRTDTQYF.

The V call is TRBV4-2, the J call TRBJ1-1, with 11 bases lining up with TRBD1. V was pared by 3 bases and J by 4 bases, with 4 bases of the junction left unmatched. CDR1 and CDR2 from the germline V gene are LGHNA and YNFKEQ. CDR3 size: 15 residues. Here the CDR3 reads CASSQGQGGSTEAFF. As DNA, the CDR3 is TGTGCCAGCAGCCAGGGACAGGGGGGGAGCACTGAAGCTTTCTTT.

The V and J genes are TRBV12-3 or TRBV12-4 and TRBJ2-4, with 7 positions matching TRBD1. V lost 6 bases and J lost 1; bases outside the gene matches: 0. The CDR3 is 13 residues long. The CDR3 is CASRQGAKNIQYF. The CDR3 region has the DNA TGTGCCAGCAGACAGGGGGCCAAAAACATTCAGTACTTC.

The genes are TRBV6-1 and TRBJ2-1, with D perhaps matching TRBD2 (7 bases). The CDR3 runs to 16 residues. Germline V gene sequence: CDR1 MNHNS, CDR2 SASEGT. The ends were cut back, 2 bases at V and 3 bases at J, with 14 bases in the middle. The CDR3 reads CASSELGGGLYNEQFF. In nucleotides, the CDR3 is TGTGCCAGCAGTGAACTGGGGGGGGGCCTCTACAATGAGCAGTTCTTC.

The rearrangement uses TRBV24-1 and TRBJ1-1; the D is unclear. V was shortened by 5 bases and J by 0 bases, with 6 bases between the two germline ends. The CDR3 loop spans 13 amino acids. Germline V gene sequence: CDR1 KGHDR, CDR2 SFDVKD. The CDR3 DNA is TGTGCCACCAGTGGAGAGGTGAACACTGAAGCTTTCTTT. It encodes CATSGEVNTEAFF.

This chain joins TRBV5-4 and TRBJ2-1, with D tentatively TRBD1 (6 bases). CDR3 length: 15 amino acids. Germline CDR1 is SGHNT and CDR2 is YYREEE (reference sequence). Trimming took off 1 base at V and 2 bases at J, with 10 bases between the two ends. The CDR3 nucleotides are TGTGCCAGCAGCTTGACACAGGGAACCTACAATGAGCAGTTCTTC. It is translated as CASSLTQGTYNEQFF.